A selection of T cell receptor beta chains follows, all from one sample in a study of blood T cell repertoires in COVID-19. Produced via immunoSEQ multiplex PCR; TCRdb's table is partial and in-frame only. The table records tens of thousands of clones, around 87% of them present only once. The sample consisted of peripheral blood. The receptor set was obtained from a male donor with acute or convalescent COVID-19. CDR3s include the opening cysteine and the closing phenylalanine or tryptophan. The D gene is left open where the match is weak. Not every row has a clone size; where given, it reads once, few, many or a size class.

J,V,D,size,DNA,CDR3
TRBJ1-6,TRBV24-1,-,-,TGTGCCACCAGTGATCTCAATCCGAGCTCCTATAATTCACCCCTCCACTTT,CATSDLNPSSYNSPLHF
TRBJ1-5,TRBV19,-,-,TGTGCCAGTAGTATCGAGGGCGGGCAGCCCCAGCATTTT,CASSIEGGQPQHF
TRBJ2-7,TRBV2,-,few,TGTGCCAGCAGTAGGACAAGGAGCTCCTACGAGCAGTACTTC,CASSRTRSSYEQYF
TRBJ2-7,TRBV5-5,TRBD1,-,TGTGCCAGCAGCCAAACGGGACAGGGGGCGGGCGAGCAGTACTTC,CASSQTGQGAGEQYF
TRBJ2-1,TRBV2,-,-,TGTGCCAGCAGTGAACGAGGCGGGGAGCAGTTCTTC,CASSERGGEQFF
TRBJ2-5,TRBV7-9,-,-,TGTGCCAGCAGCTTACTTGGGAGGGAGACCCAGTACTTC,CASSLLGRETQYF
TRBJ2-2,TRBV6-5,-,once,TGTGCCAGCAGTTACTCGAAGAGGGACACCGGGGAGCTGTTTTTT,CASSYSKRDTGELFF
TRBJ2-7,TRBV3-1/TRBV3-2,TRBD2,-,TGTGCCAGCAGCCAAGATGGGGGAGGGGACCGCTACGAGCAGTACTTC,CASSQDGGGDRYEQYF
TRBJ1-1,TRBV6-2/TRBV6-3,-,-,TGTGCCAGCAGTTCCATGGGGGCCTTGAACACTGAAGCTTTCTTT,CASSSMGALNTEAFF
TRBJ1-6,TRBV5-6,TRBD1,-,TGTGCCAGCAGCCCTGGACAGGGATCATATAATTCACCCCTCCACTTT,CASSPGQGSYNSPLHF
TRBJ1-1,TRBV9,TRBD1,-,TGTGCCAGCAGCCCAGGGACAGGGGGCCGAGCTTTCTTT,CASSPGTGGRAFF
TRBJ2-5,TRBV15,TRBD2,-,TGTGCCACCAGCAGAGATGGCGGGGGCCAAGAGACCCAGTACTTC,CATSRDGGGQETQYF
TRBJ1-1,TRBV3-1/TRBV3-2,-,-,TGTGCCAGCAGCCAAGGAAGGGACATGAACACTGAAGCTTTCTTT,CASSQGRDMNTEAFF
TRBJ1-5,TRBV6-5,-,-,TGTGCCAGCAGGGGGGGGAACCAGCCCCAGCATTTT,CASRGGNQPQHF
TRBJ1-1,TRBV11-2,-,-,TGTGCCAGCAGCCCTCACAGGGTTAACACTGAAGCTTTCTTT,CASSPHRVNTEAFF
TRBJ2-7,TRBV28,TRBD1,-,TGTGCCAGCAGTTTATCGGTTACAGGGGGCGCATCCTACGAGCAGTACTTC,CASSLSVTGGASYEQYF
TRBJ1-1,TRBV7-3,-,-,TGTGCCAGCAGCCAAAAAGACAGGTCGACTGAAGCTTTCTTT,CASSQKDRSTEAFF
TRBJ2-7,TRBV7-6,-,-,TGTGCCAGCAGCCCCCGGACTAACTCCTACGAGCAGTACTTC,CASSPRTNSYEQYF
TRBJ2-1,TRBV7-2,-,few,TGTGCCAGCAGCTTGGGCGCTTACAATGAGCAGTTCTTC,CASSLGAYNEQFF
TRBJ2-2,TRBV7-2,TRBD1,-,TGTGCCAGCAGCTTACTCCTCTGGTCGACAGGGGGAAACACCGGGGAGCTGTTTTTT,CASSLLLWSTGGNTGELFF
TRBJ1-1,TRBV6-6,-,-,TGTGCCAGCAGTTACTCGGGCACAGAGAACACTGAAGCTTTCTTT,CASSYSGTENTEAFF
TRBJ2-7,TRBV7-3,TRBD1,-,TGTGCCAGCAGCCCGGACAGGGGGTCCTACGAGCAGTACTTC,CASSPDRGSYEQYF
TRBJ1-5,TRBV18,-,once,TGTGCCAGCTCACCGGGAGGGCCTCAGCCCCAGCATTTT,CASSPGGPQPQHF
TRBJ2-1,TRBV6-6,-,-,TGTGCCAGCAGTTACTCGGCGGACTATAACAATGAGCAGTTCTTC,CASSYSADYNNEQFF
TRBJ1-6,TRBV28,TRBD1,-,TGTGCCAGCAAGACAGGGTATAATTCACCCCTCCACTTT,CASKTGYNSPLHF
TRBJ1-5,TRBV2,TRBD1,-,TGTGCCAGCACCCCGGACAGGATCCCCAATCAGCCCCAGCATTTT,CASTPDRIPNQPQHF
TRBJ2-1,TRBV2,TRBD2,once,TGTGCAGGGGAGCGGGGGGGCTCCTACAATGAGCAGTTCTTC,CAGERGGSYNEQFF
TRBJ2-1,TRBV27,TRBD1,-,TGTGCCAGCAGCCACGGGACAGATGAGCAGTTCTTC,CASSHGTDEQFF
TRBJ2-1,TRBV10-3,TRBD2,-,TGTGCCATCAGCGGGGGAGCGGGGGGGCTTTACAATGAGCAGTTCTTC,CAISGGAGGLYNEQFF
TRBJ2-7,TRBV28,-,-,TGTGCCAGCAGTTTGCAGGATACCTACGAGCAGTACTTC,CASSLQDTYEQYF
TRBJ2-5,TRBV9,-,-,TGTGCCAGCAGCGCGCACAGGGGAGGAGGAGAGACCCAGTACTTC,CASSAHRGGGETQYF
TRBJ2-1,TRBV27,TRBD2,-,TGTGCCAGCAGACCGACTAGCGGGGGCCTCTACAATGAGCAGTTCTTC,CASRPTSGGLYNEQFF
TRBJ1-1,TRBV6-5,TRBD1,once,TGTGCCAGCACTCTAACAGGGGACACTGAAGCTTTCTTT,CASTLTGDTEAFF
TRBJ1-2,TRBV2,-,-,TGTGCCAGCACCCCGAATAGGGGAGGAGGTGGCTACACCTTC,CASTPNRGGGGYTF
TRBJ1-4,TRBV4-1,TRBD1,-,TGCGCCAGCAGTTTTGCGACAGGGGGAGGGGAAAAACTGTTTTTT,CASSFATGGGEKLFF
TRBJ2-5,TRBV24-1,TRBD2,-,TGTGCCACCAGTGATTTACGGTCGGCTAGCGGGGGGTACCAAGAGACCCAGTACTTC,CATSDLRSASGGYQETQYF
TRBJ2-6,TRBV5-4,-,-,TGTGCCAGCAGCTGGCCTGGTACCTCTGGGGCCAACGTCCTGACTTTC,CASSWPGTSGANVLTF
TRBJ1-5,TRBV11-3,-,-,TGTGCCAGCAGCTCCGCAGGGGCAGGGTTAGAAATGAATCAGCCCCAGCATTTT,CASSSAGAGLEMNQPQHF
TRBJ2-1,TRBV27,TRBD2,-,TGTGCCACACTTAGCGGGGGGGCCAATGAGCAGTTCTTC,CATLSGGANEQFF
TRBJ1-3,TRBV9,TRBD1,-,TGTGCCAGCAGTCCATCCGGGACAGACTCTGGAAACACCATATATTTT,CASSPSGTDSGNTIYF
TRBJ2-7,TRBV18,TRBD2,-,TGTCTGAGCGGGGGGGCTCTTGGCGAGCAGTACTTC,CLSGGALGEQYF
TRBJ1-2,TRBV19,-,-,TGTGCCAGTAGTATAGGAACCAGGCTCTATGGCTACACCTTC,CASSIGTRLYGYTF
TRBJ2-2,TRBV5-1,-,-,TGCGCCAGCAGCCACCGGACAGTTTTCGACACCGGGGAGCTGTTTTTT,CASSHRTVFDTGELFF
TRBJ1-5,TRBV6-5,-,-,TGTGCCAGCAGTCCTCGCGGTCAGCCCCAGCATTTT,CASSPRGQPQHF
TRBJ2-5,TRBV6-5,TRBD1,few,TGTGCCAGCAGTAGGGACAGGGGTCAAGAGACCCAGTACTTC,CASSRDRGQETQYF
TRBJ1-4,TRBV4-1,-,-,TGCGCCAGCAGCCATCCCTCTGGGGGGGCAACTAATGAAAAACTGTTTTTT,CASSHPSGGATNEKLFF
TRBJ1-1,TRBV6-5,TRBD1,-,TGTGCCAGCAACCGGGACAGGGGGTTAGCTTTCTTT,CASNRDRGLAFF
TRBJ1-5,TRBV9,TRBD1,-,TGTGCCAGCAGCGCCGGGACAGGGATAGAGCAGCCCCAGCATTTT,CASSAGTGIEQPQHF
TRBJ2-2,TRBV7-8,-,-,TGTGCCAGCAGCTGGGGTAGGCGGGGCACCGGGGAGCTGTTTTTT,CASSWGRRGTGELFF
TRBJ2-7,TRBV18,TRBD1,-,TGTGCCAGCTCACCGGGGACAGGGGAGGGCGAGCAGTACTTC,CASSPGTGEGEQYF
TRBJ2-5,TRBV28,TRBD2,once,TGTGCCAGCAGTTTACCTCCGGATAGCGGGGTTCCTGAGACCCAGTACTTC,CASSLPPDSGVPETQYF
TRBJ2-3,TRBV2,TRBD2,-,TGTGCCACCCGCGGGGGGTTTAGCACAGATACGCAGTATTTT,CATRGGFSTDTQYF
TRBJ2-1,TRBV2,TRBD2,-,TGTGCCAGCAGTGAGACTAGCGCTCGCTCCTACAATGAGCAGTTCTTC,CASSETSARSYNEQFF
TRBJ1-2,TRBV19,-,-,TGTGCCAGTAGTCGAGAGACTAACTATGGCTACACCTTC,CASSRETNYGYTF
TRBJ2-7,TRBV5-4,TRBD1,-,TGTGCCAGCAGCTTGTCGGGACAGCATCCCTACGAGCAGTACTTC,CASSLSGQHPYEQYF
TRBJ2-1,TRBV13,TRBD2,-,TGTGCCAGCAGCTTAGGACTAGCGGGGGTGGATGAGCAGTTCTTC,CASSLGLAGVDEQFF
TRBJ2-2,TRBV6-5,TRBD1,-,TGTGCCAGCAGTTACCCGACAGGGGGCAACACCGGGGAGCTGTTTTTT,CASSYPTGGNTGELFF
TRBJ2-7,TRBV10-3,TRBD1,-,TGTGCCATCAGATTGGACAGGGGGCCGGACGAGCAGTACTTC,CAIRLDRGPDEQYF
TRBJ1-5,TRBV14,TRBD1,-,TGTGCCAGCAGTAGGGGGCCTAATCAGCCCCAGCATTTT,CASSRGPNQPQHF
TRBJ2-3,TRBV14,-,-,TGTGCCAGCAGCCAGGCCAGGAACACAGATACGCAGTATTTT,CASSQARNTDTQYF